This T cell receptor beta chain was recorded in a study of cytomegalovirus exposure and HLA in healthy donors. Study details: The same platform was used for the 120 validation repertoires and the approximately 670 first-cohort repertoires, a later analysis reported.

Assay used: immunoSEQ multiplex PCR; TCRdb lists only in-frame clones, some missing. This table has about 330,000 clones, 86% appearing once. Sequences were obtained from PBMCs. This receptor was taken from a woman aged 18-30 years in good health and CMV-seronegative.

The CDR3 here is CASSSYRESGELFF. The DNA for the CDR3 is TGCGCCAGCAGCTCCTACAGGGAGTCCGGGGAGCTGTTTTTT. The rearrangement uses TRBV5-1 and TRBJ2-2, with D maybe TRBD1 (6 bases). Germline values: CDR1 SGHRS, CDR2 YFSETQ. Trimming took off 3 bases at V and 6 bases at J, with 12 bases between the two ends. The CDR3 has 14 amino acids.